What follows describes a single T cell receptor (beta chain). This sample is drawn from a study of blood T cell repertoires in COVID-19. Study-wide context: The United States, Italy and Spain were the sources of the acute and convalescent COVID-19 samples. T cells, B-cell-depleted T cells, or PBMCs provided the cDNA or gDNA that served as material.

CDR3 length: 15 residues. CDR1 and CDR2 from the germline V gene are SGDLS and YYNGEE. The V end lost 4 bases, the J end lost 6 bases, and 16 bases lay between the germline ends. Methods used by the authors: Amplified reference gene primers provided the basis for estimating nucleated cell counts. Generated by immunoSEQ multiplex PCR, the TCRdb table keeps only in-frame clones and is missing some. V and J calls plus clone size are reproduced from that table; the DNA served to infer D and trimming. The data contain some 460,000 clones, 75% to 90% of them singletons. This receptor was taken from a woman aged 25 to 39 with acute or convalescent COVID-19. The sample comprised peripheral blood. The V and J genes are TRBV9 and TRBJ2-2; no reliable D call. This chain's CDR3 is CASSPGSSLAGELFF. The CDR3 bases are TGTGCCAGCAGCCCCGGTAGTTCGCTAGCCGGGGAGCTGTTTTTT.